These 18 T cell receptor beta chains came from one sample sequenced in a study of T-cell memory formation after mild COVID-19. Each CDR3 protein gets one entry after TCRdb re-called the 5' RACE reads with MiXCR. This sample has 580,000 or so distinct CDR3 sequences, with 17% found just once. Sequencing was carried out using PBMCs or a T cell subset sorted from them (not recorded which). The receptor set was obtained from an adult woman who had mild COVID-19 (a few samples of this study predate the infection). Cell type and time point are not known.

This clonotype was counted only a few times. J is TRBJ2-7 and V is TRBV7-9; D remains unclear. Looked up from germline, CDR1 is SEHNR and CDR2 is FQNEAQ (reference sequence). The CDR3 is 15 amino acids. V lost 3 bases, J lost 1 base, and 13 bases lay in between. CDR3 coding DNA: TGTGCCAGCAGCTTTCCCGGGTCCTCGTCCTACGAGCAGTACTTC. Amino acids: CASSFPGSSSYEQYF.

This clonotype was seen at least ten times. This chain connects TRBV18 to TRBJ1-2, with a weak D call TRBD1 (6 bases). V was trimmed by 5 bases and J by 6 bases, leaving 19 bases between them. The CDR3 spans 15 residues. The germline V gene has CDR1 KGHSH and CDR2 LQKENI. This CDR3 reads CASSAGQTVFDGYTF. The CDR3, as DNA: TGTGCCAGCTCAGCCGGACAGACGGTTTTCGATGGCTACACCTTC. The full variable domain, completed using reference TRBV18 and TRBJ1-2, is NAGVMQNPRHLVRRRGQEARLRCSPMKGHSHVYWYRQLPEEGLKFMVYLQKENIIDESGMPKERFSAEFPKEGPSILRIQQVVRGDSAAYFCASSAGQTVFDGYTFGSGTRLTVV.

This clonotype was seen more than once but under ten times. The chain links TRBV7-2 to TRBJ2-5; D tentatively reads TRBD1 or TRBD2 (5 bases each). V lost 4 bases and J 7 bases, leaving 19 bases between the germline ends. Germline V CDR1 and CDR2: SGHTA, FQGNSA. The CDR3 runs 15 residues. As DNA, the CDR3 is TGTGCCAGCAGCTACGCCGGGACGGATCCTGGGACCCAGTACTTC. Its protein product is CASSYAGTDPGTQYF. Looking up the rest from reference TRBV7-2 and TRBJ2-5 gives the full variable domain: GAGVSQSPSNKVTEKGKDVELRCDPISGHTALYWYRQSLGQGLEFLIYFQGNSAPDKSGLPSDRFSAERTGGSVSTLTIQRTQQEDSAVYLCASSYAGTDPGTQYFGPGTRLLVL.

The chain couples TRBV6-6 to TRBJ2-7, with 11 bases aligning to TRBD2. Per germline, CDR1 MNHNY and CDR2 SVGAGI (reference sequence). V gave up 2 bases and J gave up 7 bases; unmatched junction bases: 7. This CDR3 has 15 amino acids. The chain's CDR3 is CASSYGVAGGLEQYF. For the CDR3, the DNA is TGTGCCAGCAGTTACGGGGTAGCGGGGGGGCTTGAGCAGTACTTC.

The J gene is TRBJ2-4, the V gene TRBV20-1, with D uncertain. Trimming took off 1 base at V and 1 base at J, with 11 bases between the two ends. CDR1 is DFQATT and CDR2 is SNEGSKA in the germline V gene (reference sequence). This CDR3 region has 15 residues. The CDR3 region has the DNA TGCAGTGCTAGAGCGGCTTTGAGGGCCAAAAACATTCAGTACTTC. This sequence encodes CSARAALRAKNIQYF.

The chain is built from TRBV24-1 and TRBJ2-1; D gene uncertain. The CDR3 is made up of 15 amino acids. The ends were cut back, 3 bases at V and 4 bases at J, with 12 bases in the middle. Germline CDR1 KGHDR, CDR2 SFDVKD. CDR3: CATSDGLRPYNEQFF. The CDR3 DNA follows: TGTGCCACCAGTGATGGATTAAGGCCTTACAATGAGCAGTTCTTC.

This clonotype was picked up a small number of times. The chain is built from TRBV30 and TRBJ1-5; 8 bases agree with TRBD1. Germline V gene data show CDR1 as GTSNPN and CDR2 as SVGIG (reference sequence). The CDR3 length is 15 residues. J lost 6 bases, V lost 0 bases, and 7 bases had no gene match. In DNA form, the CDR3 reads TGTGCCTGGAGTGTCTTGACAGGGACAGGTCAGCCCCAGCATTTT. Translating gives CAWSVLTGTGQPQHF.

Note on this clonotype: One end of the junction varies from germline; a read error may be responsible. V is TRBV27 and J is TRBJ1-2; D is unclear. The CDR3 is made up of 11 amino acids. In germline, CDR1 is MNHEY, CDR2 SMNVEV (reference sequence). The CDR3 DNA follows: TGTGCCAGCAGGACGAACTATGGCCACACCTTC. Translating gives CASRTNYGHTF.

This clonotype was seen more than once but under ten times. The V and J genes are TRBV24-1 and TRBJ2-7, with TRBD1 as a possible D gene (5 bases). Deletions cut 2 bases from V and 5 bases from J, with 12 bases between. Germline loops: CDR1 KGHDR, CDR2 SFDVKD. The CDR3 runs to 14 residues. The CDR3 protein is CATSDSGRVHEQYF. DNA of the CDR3: TGTGCCACCAGTGATTCCGGCAGGGTCCACGAGCAGTACTTC.

The chain carries TRBV9 and TRBJ1-5; TRBD1 might be the D (6 bases). Per germline, CDR1 SGDLS and CDR2 YYNGEE. The CDR3 is 23 amino acids. V was cut by 0 bases and J by 0 bases, with 31 bases left in between. CDR3 in amino acids: CASSVVGGGHPVQGGNSNQPQHF. The CDR3 DNA reads TGTGCCAGCAGCGTAGTAGGGGGGGGCCATCCAGTCCAGGGCGGAAATAGCAATCAGCCCCAGCATTTT.

Only one count was recorded for this clonotype. The gene calls are TRBV20-1 and TRBJ2-2; 7 bases are shared with TRBD1. The CDR3 runs to 15 residues. V was pared by 3 bases and J by 2 bases, with 6 bases of the junction left unmatched. Looked up from germline, CDR1 is DFQATT and CDR2 is SNEGSKA (reference sequence). The DNA of the CDR3 is TGCAGTGCTAGGGACAGGATGATCAACACCGGGGAGCTGTTTTTT. Protein: CSARDRMINTGELFF.

The rearrangement uses TRBV12-3 or TRBV12-4 and TRBJ2-3, with no clear D. V lost 6 bases to trimming and J lost 8 bases, with 12 bases between them. This CDR3 has 12 residues. The CDR3, as DNA: TGTGCCAGCAGCCAGACGCCAGTTACGCAGTATTTT. It encodes CASSQTPVTQYF.

The chain is built from TRBV7-3 and TRBJ1-6, with D possibly matching TRBD1 (6 bases). The CDR3 has 13 amino acids. The V gene lost 0 bases and the J gene lost 11 bases, with 8 bases spanning the gap. Germline CDR1 is SGHTA and CDR2 is FQGTGA. The CDR3 sequence is CASSLTGTTPLHF. CDR3 nucleotides: TGTGCCAGCAGCTTAACCGGGACAACACCCCTCCACTTT.

This clonotype was detected only a few times. This chain connects TRBV14 to TRBJ2-1; possibly TRBD2 for D (7 bases). V was trimmed by 3 bases and J by 7 bases, leaving 16 bases between them. Looked up from germline, CDR1 is SGHDN and CDR2 is FVKESK. The CDR3 totals 15 residues. The CDR3 region is CASSQAGATWNEQFF. The CDR3, as DNA: TGTGCCAGCAGCCAGGCGGGGGCCACCTGGAATGAGCAGTTCTTC.

V is TRBV10-3 and J is TRBJ2-5, with D unclear. Between the trimmed V and J ends, which lost 3 bases and 5 bases, there was a span of 7 bases. Per the germline V gene, CDR1 is ENHRY and CDR2 is SYGVKD. The CDR3 is made up of 12 amino acids. This CDR3 reads CAISDTQETQYF. The CDR3 nucleotides are TGTGCCATCAGTGATACGCAGGAGACCCAGTACTTC.

The gene calls are TRBV12-3 or TRBV12-4 and TRBJ2-3, with 12 nucleotides matching TRBD2. Trimming removed 5 bases from V and 2 bases from J; junction bases left unmatched: 5. The CDR3 consists of 16 residues. The CDR3 region has the DNA TGTGCCAGCAGTCCTAGCGGGAGGGTGGACACAGATACGCAGTATTTT. Translated, it gives CASSPSGRVDTDTQYF.

The table lists this clonotype with a few counts. The V and J genes are TRBV7-3 and TRBJ2-3; 8 bases align to TRBD2. Trimming took 5 bases from V and 5 from J; bases not matched to a gene: 9. The CDR3 is made up of 15 amino acids. In germline, CDR1 is SGHTA, CDR2 FQGTGA. The CDR3 sequence: CASSLSGGYRDTQYF. The CDR3 coding sequence is TGTGCCAGCAGCCTCTCGGGAGGGTACAGAGATACGCAGTATTTT.

To note about this clonotype: This sequence may be a read error, since a much larger clone differs from it by one base. This chain uses TRBV7-2 with TRBJ2-1; D remains ambiguous. The CDR3 totals 11 residues. CDR1 SGHTA and CDR2 FQGNSA come from the germline V gene. The CDR3 region is CASSRVHEHFF. The CDR3 bases are TGTGCCAGCAGCCGAGTACATGAGCACTTCTTC.